These 6 T cell receptor beta chains were sequenced from one sample in a study of shared clonotypes between healthy human individuals. Sequenced by immunoSEQ multiplex PCR; TCRdb stores in-frame clones only, minus some. The sample lists some 1 million clones, about 80% seen once, with 1.4% in the top ten. Sequenced: memory CD4+ T cells sorted from blood. Noted subset: CD45RA-negative fraction. The receptor set was obtained from a man younger than 35 in good health.

The chain joins TRBV2 to TRBJ2-6, with D possibly being TRBD1 (6 bases). This CDR3 is built from 18 residues. The germline CDR1 and CDR2 sequences are SNHLY and FYNNEI. V gave up 6 bases and J gave up 0 bases, with 18 bases separating them. The CDR3 loop is CASRGTGNLYSGANVLTF. The CDR3, as DNA: TGTGCCAGCAGGGGTACAGGGAACCTCTACTCTGGGGCCAACGTCCTGACTTTC.

To note about this clone: Relative to the germline gene, one junction end is altered; a read error may explain this. The V and J genes are TRBV7-7 and TRBJ2-1; 8 bases map to TRBD1. CDR3 length: 18 amino acids. The germline gives CDR1 SSHAT, CDR2 FNYEAQ (reference sequence). Written as DNA, the CDR3 is TGTGCTAGCAGCAAATGGACAGGGAGTCAATTGAAAGTAAATGAGCAGTTCTTC. It codes for CASSKWTGSQLKVNEQFF.

This chain uses TRBV12-5 with TRBJ2-7, with no clear D. Germline V gene data show CDR1 as LGHNT and CDR2 as FRNRAP. Trimming shortened V by 0 bases and J by 4 bases, and 13 bases separated the two germline ends. The CDR3 is 15 residues long. The CDR3 here is CASGLVVSPQYEQYF. The CDR3 DNA reads TGTGCTAGTGGTTTGGTCGTCAGCCCCCAGTACGAGCAGTACTTC. The full variable domain, its missing parts supplied by reference TRBV12-5 and TRBJ2-7, is DARVTQTPRHKVTEMGQEVTMRCQPILGHNTVFWYRQTMMQGLELLAYFRNRAPLDDSGMPKDRFSAEMPDATLATLKIQPSEPRDSAVYFCASGLVVSPQYEQYFGPGTRLTVT.

The chain carries TRBV19 and TRBJ1-2; 10 bases are shared with TRBD1. The CDR3 consists of 16 residues. The V gene end was trimmed by 5 bases and the J gene end by 5 bases; junction bases not matched to a gene: 11. Germline assignment: CDR1 LNHDA and CDR2 SQIVND (reference sequence). The CDR3 region has the DNA TGTGCCAGTAGTCCTGAGTCTGGGACAGGGGCTTATGGCTACACCTTC. As protein: CASSPESGTGAYGYTF.

The chain is built from TRBV6-6 and TRBJ1-6; 8 bases map to TRBD1. Germline V gene data show CDR1 as MNHNY and CDR2 as SVGAGI (reference sequence). The CDR3 loop spans 16 amino acids. V shed 7 bases and J 5 bases; nucleotides not matched to a gene: 10. The CDR3 here is CASNLGRDRNNSPLHF. CDR3 nucleotide sequence: TGTGCCAGCAACCTAGGCCGGGACAGGAATAATTCACCCCTCCACTTT.

This chain connects TRBV28 to TRBJ1-1; 7 bases agree with TRBD1. From germline, CDR1 is MDHEN and CDR2 SYDVKM. There are 15 residues in the CDR3. Losses at the gene ends were 1 base for V and 3 bases for J; bases not matched to a gene: 5. The CDR3 nucleotides read TGTGCCAGCAGTTTATCCCCAGGGGGGGACACTGAAGCTTTCTTT. It specifies CASSLSPGGDTEAFF.